This T cell receptor (beta chain) was documented in a study of cytomegalovirus exposure and HLA in healthy donors. Germline values: CDR1 SSHAT, CDR2 FNYEAQ (reference sequence). CDR3 size: 14 residues. V lost 5 bases and J 5 bases, leaving 13 bases between the germline ends. The PCR made use of 60 Vbeta and 13 Jbeta primers. Sequencing used immunoSEQ multiplex PCR; TCRdb keeps in-frame clones, though not all of them. The sample holds under 200,000 clones, 77% seen once. The rearrangement links TRBV7-7 to TRBJ2-1; possible D gene TRBD2, 6 bases. The TCR comes from a female donor in good health and CMV-seronegative. The sample consisted of PBMCs. The DNA of the CDR3 is TGTGCCAGCAGCGTGACGGAGGGACACAATGAGCAGTTCTTC. As protein: CASSVTEGHNEQFF.